A selection of T cell receptor beta chains follows, all from one sample in a study of PD-L1 blockade in urothelial cancer. Assay: immunoSEQ multiplex PCR; the TCRdb copy retains only in-frame clones and omits some. The sample yields over 65,000 clones, approximately 87% seen once. Sequencing was performed on PBMCs, taken around atezolizumab (anti-PD-L1) treatment. The receptors here all came from a man between 65 and 85 years old with urothelial cancer. CDR3s include the opening cysteine and the closing phenylalanine or tryptophan.

j_call,v_call,cdr3_length,cdr3_aa
TRBJ1-4,TRBV28,14,CASSPTASHEKLFF
TRBJ2-7,TRBV28,11,CASSSSYEQYF
TRBJ2-3,TRBV5-4,15,CASSLAGPSTDTQYF
TRBJ1-4,TRBV7-9,16,CASSSEPGATNEKLFF
TRBJ2-7,TRBV10-3,18,CAISESVVSDRSSYEQYF
TRBJ2-1,TRBV27,16,CASSHSGTSGRPRQFF
TRBJ2-7,TRBV7-6,15,CASSPLAGGPGEQYF
TRBJ2-3,TRBV5-5,17,CASSFGGPSGRTDTQYF
TRBJ2-7,TRBV21-1,14,CASSKLAGVYEQYF
TRBJ1-2,TRBV27,14,CASSPYRGGYGYTF
TRBJ2-1,TRBV27,15,CATTSLAGGYNEQFF
TRBJ1-5,TRBV6-6,14,CASSRPPSNQPQHF
TRBJ2-5,TRBV9,14,CASSVGGGVETQYF
TRBJ2-3,TRBV6-4,13,CASSEQESDTQYF
TRBJ2-1,TRBV10-1,14,CASSEGSATGEQFF
TRBJ2-2,TRBV9,14,CASSGQMNTGELFF
TRBJ1-4,TRBV7-9,16,CASSSEDSGGNEKLFF
TRBJ2-1,TRBV5-1,15,CASSLGTSVSNEQFF
TRBJ2-7,TRBV10-2,13,CASGRDRGREQYF
TRBJ1-1,TRBV28,15,CASSSGGALNTEAFF
TRBJ2-1,TRBV11-2,13,CASSFTQRDEQFF
TRBJ1-5,TRBV21-1,15,CASSKAGQGAQPQHF
TRBJ1-1,TRBV13,13,CASSSYSGTEAFF
TRBJ1-2,TRBV18,16,CASSPTGSGGYHGYTF
TRBJ2-7,TRBV11-2,14,CASSSTSGRYEQYF
TRBJ1-1,TRBV13,13,CASSFSGGTEAFF
TRBJ2-5,TRBV6-1,16,CASSEGIGGGLGTQYF
TRBJ2-7,TRBV2,16,CASSEVMIAVSYEQYF
TRBJ2-6,TRBV5-8,14,CASSRTAGANVLTF
TRBJ2-1,TRBV10-1,17,CASSSGGGRALYNEQFF
TRBJ1-5,TRBV7-8,15,CASSLVQGGKQPQHF
TRBJ1-1,TRBV6-5,14,CASSYEHRGTEAFF
TRBJ2-7,TRBV27,18,CASSKLQGAGSYHYEQYF
TRBJ1-2,TRBV14,17,CASSQVRGQDFNYGYTF
TRBJ2-1,TRBV6-5,13,CASSLPGGTGKFF
TRBJ2-3,TRBV11-2,19,CASSLAGRRDPPYTDTQYF
TRBJ2-3,TRBV27,16,CASSRSGGALTDTQYF
TRBJ2-7,TRBV19,15,CASSPLTGALDEQYF
TRBJ1-3,TRBV30,17,CAWSVPGTAFGGNTIYF
TRBJ1-5,TRBV5-6,16,CASSLGTGRNNQPQHF
TRBJ2-1,TRBV5-1,16,CASSFSGRVSYNEQFF
TRBJ1-5,TRBV30,12,CAWSVGPGPQHF
TRBJ1-3,TRBV27,16,CASKVVGQGSGNTIYF
TRBJ2-7,TRBV5-6,11,CASSAGSREYF
TRBJ1-4,TRBV19,14,CASSILRQGEKLFF
TRBJ1-2,TRBV27,16,CASSLSLPGREVGYTF
TRBJ2-7,TRBV18,13,CASSPPSSYEQYF
TRBJ1-2,TRBV5-3,15,CARSLRQGANYGYTF
TRBJ2-3,TRBV7-2,15,CASSLIELASDTQYF
TRBJ1-1,TRBV5-1,14,CASSVQGANTEAFF
TRBJ2-1,TRBV15,17,CATSRDQGTSGIGEQFF
TRBJ2-5,TRBV14,13,CASRLGGSETQYF
TRBJ1-2,TRBV7-8,18,CASSLAPITGIGYYGYTF
TRBJ2-3,TRBV28,15,CASSFGTGFGDTQYF
TRBJ2-5,TRBV9,15,CASSPVAGYHQTQYF
TRBJ1-1,TRBV5-5,15,CASSYRTSYTFEAFF
TRBJ2-3,TRBV28,15,CASSLWELATDTQYF
TRBJ2-7,TRBV13,11,CASSLHYEQYF
TRBJ2-7,TRBV6-5,13,CASSYRGSYEQYF
TRBJ2-5,TRBV28,16,CASSRTSGGDATTQYF